One and the same sample provided the 29 T cell receptor beta chains below, sequenced in a study of blood T cell repertoires in COVID-19. Generated by immunoSEQ multiplex PCR, the TCRdb table keeps only in-frame clones and is missing some. The sample records around 150,000 clones, 75% to 80% being singletons. The sample taken for sequencing was peripheral blood. The receptors here all came from a woman older than 75 with acute or convalescent COVID-19.

The J gene is TRBJ2-1, the V gene TRBV7-9; 7 bases align to TRBD2. Germline CDR1 and CDR2: SEHNR and FQNEAQ (reference sequence). V was clipped by 5 bases and J by 5 bases; unmatched bases: 9. The CDR3 totals 15 residues. This CDR3 reads CASSIRGDGNNEQFF. CDR3 coding DNA: TGTGCCAGCAGCATCCGGGGGGACGGAAACAATGAGCAGTTCTTC.

The count of this clone is one. This rearrangement joins TRBV9 to TRBJ2-1; 8 positions match TRBD1. This CDR3 comprises 15 residues. The ends lost 4 bases at V and 3 bases at J; junction bases unmatched: 6. CDR1 and CDR2 from the germline V gene are SGDLS and YYNGEE. The CDR3 coding sequence is TGTGCCAGCAGCTCCTGGACAGGGCACTACAATGAGCAGTTCTTC. This encodes CASSSWTGHYNEQFF.

The CDR3 loop reads CASSLAWSGYTF. The CDR3 nucleotides are TGTGCCAGCAGCTTAGCGTGGAGTGGCTACACCTTC. This chain joins TRBV7-9 and TRBJ1-2; D is ambiguous. Germline loops: CDR1 SEHNR, CDR2 FQNEAQ (reference sequence). Trimming cost V 0 bases and J 7 bases, with 6 bases left between them. CDR3 length: 12 residues.

The gene calls are TRBV14 and TRBJ2-1; perhaps TRBD2 as D (6 bases). V lost 1 base, J lost 6 bases, and 19 bases lay in between. Germline loops: CDR1 SGHDN, CDR2 FVKESK. This CDR3 comprises 17 residues. CDR3 DNA sequence: TGTGCCAGCAGCCAAGGTCTCGCGTGGACTATCAGCAATGAGCAGTTCTTC. It translates to CASSQGLAWTISNEQFF. Together with reference TRBV14 and TRBJ2-1, the CDR3 gives the full variable domain: EAGVTQFPSHSVIEKGQTVTLRCDPISGHDNLYWYRRVMGKEIKFLLHFVKESKQDESGMPNNRFLAERTGGTYSTLKVQPAELEDSGVYFCASSQGLAWTISNEQFFGPGTRLTVL.

The chain carries TRBV9 and TRBJ1-2; TRBD1 agrees at 8 bases. The CDR3 sequence is 14 residues long. Per germline, CDR1 SGDLS and CDR2 YYNGEE. J lost 5 bases, V lost 5 bases, and 8 bases had no gene match. The CDR3 is CASSRGTGAYGYTF. CDR3 coding DNA: TGTGCCAGCAGTCGGGGGACAGGAGCTTATGGCTACACCTTC.

The chain is built from TRBV15 and TRBJ1-4; TRBD1 might be the D (6 bases). This CDR3 has 15 amino acids. CDR1 is LNHNV and CDR2 is YYDKDF in the germline V gene (reference sequence). Trimming took 0 bases from V and 3 from J, leaving 8 bases between them. CDR3 residues: CATSRDRGSNEKLFF. CDR3 bases: TGTGCCACCAGCAGAGATAGGGGGTCTAATGAAAAACTGTTTTTT.

The rearrangement links TRBV27 to TRBJ2-2; 8 bases fit TRBD1. The ends lost 4 bases at V and 5 bases at J; junction bases unmatched: 6. The germline gives CDR1 MNHEY, CDR2 SMNVEV (reference sequence). The CDR3 consists of 15 residues. In DNA form, the CDR3 reads TGTGCCAGCAGTTATGGACAGGGATGGACCGGGGAGCTGTTTTTT. Its translation is CASSYGQGWTGELFF.

The gene calls are TRBV7-2 and TRBJ2-1, with 8 bases lining up with TRBD2. The CDR3 loop spans 15 amino acids. V shed 4 bases and J 3 bases; nucleotides not matched to a gene: 5. The V gene's germline CDR1 is SGHTA and CDR2 FQGNSA. CDR3: CASSSSGGRYNEQFF. CDR3 sequence (DNA): TGTGCCAGCAGCTCCAGCGGGGGCCGCTACAATGAGCAGTTCTTC.

The J gene is TRBJ1-2, the V gene TRBV7-2, with D possibly TRBD1 on 5 matching bases. Germline loops: CDR1 SGHTA, CDR2 FQGNSA. Trimming removed 2 bases from V and 5 bases from J, with 9 bases in between. The length of the CDR3 is 13 residues. Here the CDR3 DNA reads TGTGCCAGCAGCTTAACGCCAGGGTATGGCTACACCTTC. As protein: CASSLTPGYGYTF.

The J gene is TRBJ1-4, the V gene TRBV4-1, with D hard to call. This CDR3 contains 18 residues. Trimming removed 1 base at V and 2 bases at J, with 17 bases between. Per germline, CDR1 MGHRA and CDR2 YSYEKL. This chain's CDR3 is CASSQVSGSWRTNEKLFF. Written as DNA, the CDR3 is TGCGCCAGCAGCCAAGTAAGCGGAAGTTGGCGGACTAATGAAAAACTGTTTTTT.

The J gene is TRBJ1-1, the V gene TRBV28; 9 bases map to TRBD1. This CDR3 region has 17 residues. V lost 3 bases and J lost 0; bases outside the gene matches: 8. Germline CDR1 reads MDHEN; CDR2 reads SYDVKM. The CDR3 nucleotides read TGTGCCAGCAGTTTTGGGGGGACAGGGAGAATGAACACTGAAGCTTTCTTT. Residues: CASSFGGTGRMNTEAFF. The whole variable domain, filled in from reference TRBV28 and TRBJ1-1, reads DVKVTQSSRYLVKRTGEKVFLECVQDMDHENMFWYRQDPGLGLRLIYFSYDVKMKEKGDIPEGYSVSREKKERFSLILESASTNQTSMYLCASSFGGTGRMNTEAFFGQGTRLTVV.

J is TRBJ1-5 and V is TRBV5-5, with TRBD1 matching over 7 bases. Germline V gene lookup returns CDR1 SGHKS and CDR2 YYEKEE (reference sequence). CDR3 length: 14 residues. Trimming at V came to 5 bases and at J to 0 bases, leaving 2 bases not matched to a gene. CDR3 DNA sequence: TGTGCCAGCAGGGGGACAGATAGCAATCAGCCCCAGCATTTT. Translation: CASRGTDSNQPQHF.

This chain links TRBV19 with TRBJ1-3; D is uncertain. Germline loops: CDR1 LNHDA, CDR2 SQIVND (reference sequence). The CDR3 loop spans 13 amino acids. V was shortened by 8 bases and J by 0 bases, with 8 bases between the two germline ends. This CDR3 is CASGESSGNTIYF. The CDR3 DNA is TGTGCCAGTGGAGAGAGCTCTGGAAACACCATATATTTT.

V and J are TRBV19 and TRBJ1-2; 8 bases line up with TRBD1. Germline loops: CDR1 LNHDA, CDR2 SQIVND (reference sequence). V lost 4 bases and J lost 4; bases outside the gene matches: 11. The CDR3 loop spans 16 amino acids. CDR3 region: CASSRTGPDDIYGYTF. In DNA form, the CDR3 reads TGTGCCAGTAGTAGGACAGGGCCTGATGACATCTATGGCTACACCTTC.

The rearrangement uses TRBV9 and TRBJ1-2; 11 positions agree with TRBD1. The V segment lost 3 bases and the J segment 0 bases; nucleotides outside the gene matches: 7. Germline CDR1 and CDR2: SGDLS and YYNGEE. This CDR3 comprises 17 residues. Written as DNA, the CDR3 is TGTGCCAGCAGCGGCCGGGACAGGGGGGTCGCTAACTATGGCTACACCTTC. This encodes CASSGRDRGVANYGYTF.

The chain employs TRBV5-4 and TRBJ2-7, with 8 bases fitting TRBD2. J was trimmed by 6 bases and V by 4 bases; bases with no gene match: 12. Germline CDR1 and CDR2: SGHNT and YYREEE (reference sequence). This CDR3 has 15 amino acids. CDR3 protein: CASSGPGTSRSEQYF. Here the CDR3 DNA reads TGTGCCAGCAGCGGCCCCGGGACTAGTCGGAGCGAGCAGTACTTC. Variable domain in full (rest from reference TRBV5-4 and TRBJ2-7): ETGVTQSPTHLIKTRGQQVTLRCSSQSGHNTVSWYQQALGQGPQFIFQYYREEENGRGNFPPRFSGLQFPNYSSELNVNALELDDSALYLCASSGPGTSRSEQYFGPGTRLTVT.

This clone was picked up a small number of times. J is TRBJ1-6 and V is TRBV5-6; 7 bases line up with TRBD1. CDR3 length equals 15 residues. Germline V lookup: CDR1 SGHDT, CDR2 YYEEEE. V trimming: 3 bases; J trimming: 10 bases; junction bases outside the gene matches: 10. CDR3 amino acids: CASSWRGLYDSPLHF. CDR3 DNA sequence: TGTGCCAGCAGCTGGAGGGGGCTGTACGACTCACCCCTCCACTTT. Using reference TRBV5-6 and TRBJ1-6 for the parts outside the CDR3, the full variable domain is DAGVTQSPTHLIKTRGQQVTLRCSPKSGHDTVSWYQQALGQGPQFIFQYYEEEERQRGNFPDRFSGHQFPNYSSELNVNALLLGDSALYLCASSWRGLYDSPLHFGNGTRLTVT.

This chain links TRBV28 with TRBJ1-1; perhaps TRBD1 as D (5 bases). V was clipped by 3 bases and J by 0 bases, with 8 bases between them. Germline V gene lookup returns CDR1 MDHEN and CDR2 SYDVKM. The CDR3 covers 14 residues. DNA of the CDR3: TGTGCCAGCAGTTTGGGGGGTTTGAACACTGAAGCTTTCTTT. Amino acids: CASSLGGLNTEAFF.

The genes are TRBV27 and TRBJ2-3; D uncertain. Trimming left V 11 bases short and J 1 base short, with 10 bases between. The CDR3 sequence is 12 residues long. Germline V gives CDR1 MNHEY, CDR2 SMNVEV (reference sequence). For the CDR3, the DNA is TGTGCCCGAGAGGTGGGCACAGATACGCAGTATTTT. Translated: CAREVGTDTQYF.

The rearrangement links TRBV28 to TRBJ1-1, with 9 bases fitting TRBD1. V was clipped by 5 bases and J by 4 bases; unmatched bases: 5. Per germline, CDR1 MDHEN and CDR2 SYDVKM. This CDR3 has 14 residues. CDR3 DNA: TGTGCCAGCAGTCCAGGGGACAGGGTCACTGAAGCTTTCTTT. Amino acid sequence: CASSPGDRVTEAFF.

The V gene is TRBV4-2, the J gene TRBJ2-5; 11 bases are shared with TRBD1. V lost 3 bases, J lost 5 bases, and 8 bases stayed unmatched. Germline loops: CDR1 LGHNA, CDR2 YNFKEQ. This CDR3 spans 16 amino acids. CDR3 sequence: CASSQLGQGEEETQYF. The CDR3 DNA reads TGTGCCAGCAGCCAGTTGGGACAGGGGGAGGAGGAGACCCAGTACTTC.

The chain combines TRBV5-1 with TRBJ2-7; 7 bases map to TRBD1. This CDR3 contains 15 residues. Per the germline V gene, CDR1 is SGHRS and CDR2 is YFSETQ. Trimming cost V 4 bases and J 3 bases; bases outside gene matches: 10. Here the CDR3 DNA reads TGCGCCAGCAGCCCAACAGGGGCCGCCGACTACGAGCAGTACTTC. Translating it yields CASSPTGAADYEQYF.

This chain connects TRBV2 to TRBJ2-5; 9 bases align to TRBD1. This CDR3 has 15 residues. Unmatched junction bases numbered 8, after V lost 5 bases and J lost 4 bases. The germline V gene has CDR1 SNHLY and CDR2 FYNNEI. CDR3 DNA sequence: TGTGCCAGCAGTCTGGACAGGGGATCGGGAGAGACCCAGTACTTC. Translated: CASSLDRGSGETQYF.

There are a few counts of this clone. V and J are TRBV6-5 and TRBJ1-4; possible D gene TRBD1, 6 bases. The CDR3 length is 15 residues. Per the germline V gene, CDR1 is MNHEY and CDR2 is SVGAGI. Trimming left V 0 bases short and J 8 bases short, with 13 bases between. DNA for the CDR3: TGTGCCAGCAGTTACTCGGTGGGCAGGGGAGAAAAACTGTTTTTT. Residues: CASSYSVGRGEKLFF.

J is TRBJ2-1 and V is TRBV11-2, with a possible D match to TRBD2 (5 bases). Germline V gene lookup returns CDR1 SGHAT and CDR2 FQNNGV. The CDR3 runs 18 residues. V was cut by 1 base and J by 0 bases, with 16 bases left in between. The CDR3 DNA reads as TGTGCCAGCAGCTTAGGATCGGGGAGATCGGACTCCTACAATGAGCAGTTCTTC. This sequence encodes CASSLGSGRSDSYNEQFF.

The chain employs TRBV7-3 and TRBJ2-1; TRBD2 agrees at 9 bases. The CDR3 totals 15 residues. Germline V CDR1 and CDR2: SGHTA, FQGTGA. V shed 2 bases and J 6 bases; nucleotides not matched to a gene: 5. The CDR3 reads CASSLAGGPGNEQFF. In DNA, the CDR3 is TGTGCCAGCAGCTTAGCGGGAGGGCCTGGCAATGAGCAGTTCTTC.

There are a few counts of this clone. The chain combines TRBV7-9 with TRBJ1-2, with unresolved D. Germline V gene lookup returns CDR1 SEHNR and CDR2 FQNEAQ (reference sequence). The CDR3 spans 15 residues. V gave up 1 base and J gave up 10 bases, with 19 bases separating them. CDR3 loop: CASSLGGARETSYTF. CDR3 DNA: TGTGCCAGCAGCTTAGGAGGTGCGAGGGAAACTTCCTACACCTTC.

V and J are TRBV30 and TRBJ1-5; 7 nucleotides line up with TRBD1. Germline CDR1 and CDR2: GTSNPN and SVGIG (reference sequence). The junction had 6 bases not matched to a gene; V was cut back by 5 bases and J by 5 bases. The CDR3 consists of 13 residues. CDR3: CAWDTGTDQPQHF. The CDR3 bases are TGTGCCTGGGATACCGGGACAGATCAGCCCCAGCATTTT.

This clone turned up a few times. V is TRBV6-5 and J is TRBJ1-1; 8 nucleotides align to TRBD1. CDR1 MNHEY and CDR2 SVGAGI come from the germline V gene. CDR3 length equals 15 residues. V lost 6 bases and J lost 5; bases outside the gene matches: 11. The CDR3 spells CASRGQGARRTEAFF. CDR3 sequence (DNA): TGTGCCAGCAGGGGCCAGGGGGCGAGGAGGACTGAAGCTTTCTTT.